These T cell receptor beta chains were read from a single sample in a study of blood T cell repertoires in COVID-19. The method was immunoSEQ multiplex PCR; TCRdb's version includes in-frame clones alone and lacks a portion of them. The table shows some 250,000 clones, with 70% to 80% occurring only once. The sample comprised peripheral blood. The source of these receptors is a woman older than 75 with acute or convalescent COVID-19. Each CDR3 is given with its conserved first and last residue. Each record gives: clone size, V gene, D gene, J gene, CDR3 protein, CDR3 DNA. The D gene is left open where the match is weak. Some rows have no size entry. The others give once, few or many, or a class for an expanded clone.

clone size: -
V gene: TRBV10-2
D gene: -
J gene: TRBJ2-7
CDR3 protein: CASSPQGSGYEQYF
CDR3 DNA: TGCGCCAGCAGCCCCCAGGGGTCGGGTTACGAGCAGTACTTC

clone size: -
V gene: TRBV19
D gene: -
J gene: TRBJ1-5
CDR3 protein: CASSSGRRVEPQHF
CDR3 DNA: TGTGCCAGTAGCTCTGGTCGCCGGGTGGAGCCCCAGCATTTT

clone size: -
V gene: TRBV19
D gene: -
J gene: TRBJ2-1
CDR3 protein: CASSLVQGGEQFF
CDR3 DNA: TGTGCCAGTAGTCTGGTCCAGGGCGGTGAGCAGTTCTTC

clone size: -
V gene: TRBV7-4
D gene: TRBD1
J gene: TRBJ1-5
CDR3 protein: CASLDRGQPQHF
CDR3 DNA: TGTGCCAGCTTGGACAGGGGTCAGCCCCAGCATTTT

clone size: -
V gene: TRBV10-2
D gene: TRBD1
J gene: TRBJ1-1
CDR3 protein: CASRKIRGQVTEAFF
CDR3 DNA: TGCGCCAGCAGAAAAATCAGGGGGCAGGTCACTGAAGCTTTCTTT

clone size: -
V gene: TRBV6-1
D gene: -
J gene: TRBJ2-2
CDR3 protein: CASSVPRSTYTGELFF
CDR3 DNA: TGTGCCAGCAGTGTACCGCGGTCTACCTACACCGGGGAGCTGTTTTTT

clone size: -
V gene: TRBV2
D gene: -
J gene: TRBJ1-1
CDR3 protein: CASSQGLTEAFF
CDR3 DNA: TGTGCCAGCAGTCAGGGGTTGACTGAAGCTTTCTTT

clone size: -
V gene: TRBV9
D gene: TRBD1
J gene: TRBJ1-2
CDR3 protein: CASSTGTGTYKGHGYTF
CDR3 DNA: TGTGCCAGCAGCACCGGGACAGGGACCTACAAAGGTCATGGCTACACCTTC

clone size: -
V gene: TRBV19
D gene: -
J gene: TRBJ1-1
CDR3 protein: CASSIGPAVEAFF
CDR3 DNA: TGTGCCAGTAGTATAGGTCCGGCGGTAGAAGCTTTCTTT

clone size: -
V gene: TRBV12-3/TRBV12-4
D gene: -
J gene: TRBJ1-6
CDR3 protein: CASSLGGESPLHF
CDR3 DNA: TGTGCCAGCAGTTTGGGGGGGGAATCACCCCTCCACTTT

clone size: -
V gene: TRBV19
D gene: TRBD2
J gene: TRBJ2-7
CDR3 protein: CASSMGSSGRTSYEQYF
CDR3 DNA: TGTGCCAGTAGTATGGGTTCTAGCGGGAGGACCTCCTACGAGCAGTACTTC

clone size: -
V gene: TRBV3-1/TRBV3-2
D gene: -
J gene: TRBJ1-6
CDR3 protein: CASHNTGGHNSPLHF
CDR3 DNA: TGTGCCAGCCACAATACCGGCGGTCATAATTCACCCCTCCACTTT

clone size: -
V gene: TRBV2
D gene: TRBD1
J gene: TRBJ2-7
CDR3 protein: CASLGRGQSYEQYF
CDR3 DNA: TGTGCCAGCTTGGGCAGGGGACAGTCCTACGAGCAGTACTTC

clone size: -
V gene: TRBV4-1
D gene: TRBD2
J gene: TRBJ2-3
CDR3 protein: CASSQEGTSGSTDTQYF
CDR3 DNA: TGCGCCAGCAGCCAAGAAGGGACTAGCGGAAGCACAGATACGCAGTATTTT

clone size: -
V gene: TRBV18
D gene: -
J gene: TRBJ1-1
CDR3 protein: CASSPAGSSAFF
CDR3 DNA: TGTGCCAGCTCACCGGCGGGAAGTAGTGCTTTCTTT

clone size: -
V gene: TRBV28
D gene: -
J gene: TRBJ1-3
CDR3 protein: CASSLLGDYSGNTIYF
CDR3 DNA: TGTGCCAGCAGTTTATTGGGGGACTACTCTGGAAACACCATATATTTT

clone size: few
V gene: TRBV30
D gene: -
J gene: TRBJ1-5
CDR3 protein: CAWSRGNQPQHF
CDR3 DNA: TGTGCCTGGAGTAGGGGTAATCAGCCCCAGCATTTT

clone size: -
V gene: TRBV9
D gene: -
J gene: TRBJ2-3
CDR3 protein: CASSPNLRSLGTDTQYF
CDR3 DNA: TGTGCCAGCAGCCCCAACTTGCGGAGCTTAGGTACAGATACGCAGTATTTT

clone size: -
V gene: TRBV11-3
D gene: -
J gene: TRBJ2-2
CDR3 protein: CASRTTGELFF
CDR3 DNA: TGTGCCAGCAGAACTACCGGGGAGCTGTTTTTT

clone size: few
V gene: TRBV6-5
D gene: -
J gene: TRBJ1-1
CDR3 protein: CASSYLQGNTEAFF
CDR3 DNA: TGTGCCAGCAGTTACCTACAGGGCAACACTGAAGCTTTCTTT

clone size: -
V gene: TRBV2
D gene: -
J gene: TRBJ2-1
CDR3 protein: CASSTLDFGQFF
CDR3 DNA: TGTGCCAGCAGCACCCTAGACTTCGGGCAGTTCTTC

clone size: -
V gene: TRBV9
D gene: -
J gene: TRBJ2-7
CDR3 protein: CASSVGTGSSYEQYF
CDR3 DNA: TGTGCCAGCAGCGTAGGGACGGGAAGCTCCTACGAGCAGTACTTC

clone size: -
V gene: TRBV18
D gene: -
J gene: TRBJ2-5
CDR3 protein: CASSRQVEETQYF
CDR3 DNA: TGTGCCAGCTCCCGACAGGTTGAAGAGACCCAGTACTTC

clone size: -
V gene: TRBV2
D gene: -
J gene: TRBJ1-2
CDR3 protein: CASSSRGGNYGYTF
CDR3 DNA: TGTGCCAGCAGTTCCCGGGGAGGGAACTATGGCTACACCTTC

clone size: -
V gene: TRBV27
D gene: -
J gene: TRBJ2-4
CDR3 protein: CASSLEGEAIQYF
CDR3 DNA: TGTGCCAGCAGTTTGGAAGGGGAGGCCATTCAGTACTTC

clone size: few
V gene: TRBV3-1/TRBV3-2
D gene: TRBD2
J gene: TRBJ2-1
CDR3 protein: CASSQRGGVHNEQFF
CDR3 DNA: TGTGCCAGCAGCCAGCGGGGGGGGGTTCACAATGAGCAGTTCTTC

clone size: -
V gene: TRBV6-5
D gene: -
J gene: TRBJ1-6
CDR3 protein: CASSYSPQGGSPLHF
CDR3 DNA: TGTGCCAGCAGTTACTCCCCGCAGGGTGGATCACCCCTCCACTTT

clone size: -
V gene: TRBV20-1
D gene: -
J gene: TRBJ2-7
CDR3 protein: CSASRAGEQYF
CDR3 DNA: TGCAGTGCTAGCAGGGCGGGGGAGCAGTACTTC

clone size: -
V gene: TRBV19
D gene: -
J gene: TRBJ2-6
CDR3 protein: CASSIVWLSGANVLTF
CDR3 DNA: TGTGCCAGTAGTATAGTTTGGCTCTCTGGGGCCAACGTCCTGACTTTC

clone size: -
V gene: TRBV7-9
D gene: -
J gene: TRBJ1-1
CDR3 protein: CASSLAGWNTEAFF
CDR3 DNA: TGTGCCAGCAGCTTAGCCGGGTGGAACACTGAAGCTTTCTTT

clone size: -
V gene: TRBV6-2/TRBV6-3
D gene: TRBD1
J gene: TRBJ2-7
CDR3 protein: CASSYIGTGSYEQYF
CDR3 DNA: TGTGCCAGCAGTTACATCGGGACAGGGTCCTACGAGCAGTACTTC

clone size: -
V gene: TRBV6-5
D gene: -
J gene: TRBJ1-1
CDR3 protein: CASSYRGLGGNTEAFF
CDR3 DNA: TGTGCCAGCAGTTATCGTGGTCTAGGGGGGAACACTGAAGCTTTCTTT

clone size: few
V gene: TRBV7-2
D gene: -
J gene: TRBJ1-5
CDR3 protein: CASSLGSRYSNQPQHF
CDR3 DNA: TGTGCCAGCAGCTTAGGGTCACGGTATAGCAATCAGCCCCAGCATTTT

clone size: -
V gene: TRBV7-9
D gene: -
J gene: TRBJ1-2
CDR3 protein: CASTPPGESGGYTF
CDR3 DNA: TGTGCCAGCACCCCTCCAGGGGAATCCGGTGGCTACACCTTC

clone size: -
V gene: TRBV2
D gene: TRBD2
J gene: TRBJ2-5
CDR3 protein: CASSPSGGAERGTQYF
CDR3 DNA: TGTGCCAGCAGTCCTAGCGGGGGGGCGGAACGCGGGACCCAGTACTTC

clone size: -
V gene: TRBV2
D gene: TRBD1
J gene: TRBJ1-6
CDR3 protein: CASGMTGGYTSPLHF
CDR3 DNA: TGTGCCAGCGGAATGACAGGGGGCTATACTTCACCCCTCCACTTT

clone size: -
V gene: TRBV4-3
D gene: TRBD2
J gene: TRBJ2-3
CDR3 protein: CASSLRKAGGGGIDTQYF
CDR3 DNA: TGCGCCAGCAGCCTGCGCAAGGCAGGCGGGGGGGGAATAGATACGCAGTATTTT

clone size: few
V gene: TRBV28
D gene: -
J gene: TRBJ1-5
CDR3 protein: CASSPHNRPQHF
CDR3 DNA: TGTGCCAGCAGTCCGCACAACAGGCCCCAGCATTTT

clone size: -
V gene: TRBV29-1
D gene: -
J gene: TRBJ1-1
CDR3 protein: CSVGQVITEAFF
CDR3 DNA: TGCAGCGTTGGACAGGTGATCACTGAAGCTTTCTTT

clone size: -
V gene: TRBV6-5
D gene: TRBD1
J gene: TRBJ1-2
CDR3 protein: CASSYAQGAANYGYTF
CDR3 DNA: TGTGCCAGCAGTTACGCCCAGGGGGCCGCAAACTATGGCTACACCTTC

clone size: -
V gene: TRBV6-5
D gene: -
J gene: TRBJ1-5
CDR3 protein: CASSLSGSNQPQHF
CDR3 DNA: TGTGCCAGCAGCCTCTCAGGGAGCAATCAGCCCCAGCATTTT

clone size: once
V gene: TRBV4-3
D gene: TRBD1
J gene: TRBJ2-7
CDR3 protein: CASSRDRQYEQYF
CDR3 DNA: TGCGCCAGCAGCCGGGACAGACAATACGAGCAGTACTTC